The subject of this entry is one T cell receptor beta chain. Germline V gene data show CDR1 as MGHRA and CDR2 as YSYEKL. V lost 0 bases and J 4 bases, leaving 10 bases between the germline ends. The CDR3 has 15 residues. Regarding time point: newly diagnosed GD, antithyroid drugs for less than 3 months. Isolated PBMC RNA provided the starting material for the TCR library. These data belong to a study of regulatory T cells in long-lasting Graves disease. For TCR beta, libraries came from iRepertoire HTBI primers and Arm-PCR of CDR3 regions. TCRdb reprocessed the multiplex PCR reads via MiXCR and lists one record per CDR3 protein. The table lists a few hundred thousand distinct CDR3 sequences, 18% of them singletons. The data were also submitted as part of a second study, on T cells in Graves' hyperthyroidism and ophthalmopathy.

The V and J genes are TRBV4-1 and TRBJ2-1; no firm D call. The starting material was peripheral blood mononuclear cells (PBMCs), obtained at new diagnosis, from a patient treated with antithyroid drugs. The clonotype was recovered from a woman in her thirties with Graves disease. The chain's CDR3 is CASSQETYVYNEQFF. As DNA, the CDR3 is TGCGCCAGCAGCCAAGAAACCTATGTGTACAATGAGCAGTTCTTC.